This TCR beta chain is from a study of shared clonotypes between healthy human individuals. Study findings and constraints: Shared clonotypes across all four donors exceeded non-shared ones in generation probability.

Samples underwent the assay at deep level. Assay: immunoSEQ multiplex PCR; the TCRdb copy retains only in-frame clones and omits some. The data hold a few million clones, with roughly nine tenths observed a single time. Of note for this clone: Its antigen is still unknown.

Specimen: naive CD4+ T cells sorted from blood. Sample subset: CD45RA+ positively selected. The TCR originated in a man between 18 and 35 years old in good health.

The CDR3 nucleotides are TGTGCCATCAGTATAGGGACTAGCCGATGGGCTAGCACAGATACGCAGTATTTT. Its protein product is CAISIGTSRWASTDTQYF. This chain links TRBV10-3 with TRBJ2-3; 9 positions match TRBD2. Germline assignment: CDR1 ENHRY and CDR2 SYGVKD. The CDR3 covers 18 residues. V was clipped by 5 bases and J by 0 bases; unmatched bases: 12.